The 32 T cell receptor beta chains below come from one sample, sequenced in a study of OX40 agonist ivuxolimab in advanced cancers. TCRdb's table, derived via immunoSEQ multiplex PCR, lists solely in-frame clones and lacks some. The sample holds roughly 66,000 clones, around 86% seen once. This material consisted of CD4+ or CD8+ T cells sorted from blood, taken in a trial of the OX40 agonist ivuxolimab. These receptors originate from an adult with an advanced solid tumor such as melanoma, head and neck, liver or kidney cancer.

The table lists this clone with a few counts. The chain links TRBV10-3 to TRBJ2-7; 10 nucleotides line up with TRBD2. The V gene's germline CDR1 is ENHRY and CDR2 SYGVKD. This CDR3 is built from 18 residues. V trimming: 0 bases; J trimming: 2 bases; junction bases outside the gene matches: 10. The chain's CDR3 is CAISESRSGRALAYEQYF. CDR3 nucleotides: TGTGCCATCAGTGAGTCCCGGAGCGGGAGGGCCCTAGCCTACGAGCAGTACTTC.

The chain uses TRBV29-1 and TRBJ1-2; D might be TRBD1 (6 bases). The V end was cut by 4 bases, the J end by 3 bases, with 12 bases between. This CDR3 is built from 13 residues. Germline CDR1 is SQVTM and CDR2 is ANQGSEA. CDR3 coding DNA: TGCAGCGTTGTTATAGGGGGGTACTATGGCTACACCTTC. Protein sequence: CSVVIGGYYGYTF.

The J gene is TRBJ2-7, the V gene TRBV7-8; D might be TRBD2 (7 bases). The V gene lost 3 bases and the J gene lost 2 bases, with 20 bases spanning the gap. The germline V gene encodes CDR1 SGHVS and CDR2 FQNEAQ. The CDR3 contains 17 residues. The CDR3 sequence is CASSFPRGAGHTYEQYF. In nucleotides, the CDR3 is TGTGCCAGCAGCTTTCCCCGGGGGGCAGGGCATACCTACGAGCAGTACTTC.

The chain uses TRBV28 and TRBJ2-3; D uncertain. This CDR3 comprises 15 residues. The germline gives CDR1 MDHEN, CDR2 SYDVKM. Between the trimmed V and J ends, which lost 4 bases and 3 bases, there was a span of 14 bases. The CDR3 nucleotides read TGTGCCAGCAGTTCACCAGGTGTAATGACAGATACGCAGTATTTT. Translating it yields CASSSPGVMTDTQYF.

This rearrangement joins TRBV21-1 to TRBJ2-3; the table's D call, TRBD2, has no DNA check behind it. TRBV21-1 has pseudogene status. This CDR3 region has 16 residues. In DNA, the CDR3 is TGTGCCAGCACTGGACTAGCGGGAGAGCGGGGGATACCGCAGTATTTT. The encoded protein is CASTGLAGERGIPQYF.

The V call is TRBV6-4, the J call TRBJ2-1, with 7 bases matching TRBD1. V lost 5 bases, J lost 9 bases, and 10 bases stayed unmatched. Germline V gene sequence: CDR1 MRHNA, CDR2 SNTAGT. The CDR3 consists of 14 residues. The chain's CDR3 is CASSTDRASPEQFF. In DNA, the CDR3 is TGTGCCAGCAGTACCGACAGGGCCTCCCCTGAGCAGTTCTTC.

The gene calls are TRBV14 and TRBJ2-7; 11 nucleotides match TRBD1. The germline gives CDR1 SGHDN, CDR2 FVKESK. J was trimmed by 1 base and V by 4 bases; bases with no gene match: 3. The CDR3 runs to 15 residues. The CDR3 DNA reads TGTGCCAGCAGCCCCGGGACAGGGGGTTCCTACGAGCAGTACTTC. This translates into CASSPGTGGSYEQYF.

V gene TRBV5-4 combines with J gene TRBJ1-2, with 10 bases matching TRBD1. Germline V lookup: CDR1 SGHNT, CDR2 YYREEE (reference sequence). The CDR3 is 15 residues long. The V gene end was trimmed by 5 bases and the J gene end by 0 bases; junction bases not matched to a gene: 4. This CDR3 is CASSSGTGANYGYTF. The DNA for the CDR3 is TGTGCCAGCAGTTCCGGGACAGGGGCTAACTATGGCTACACCTTC.

This rearrangement joins TRBV19 to TRBJ1-1; D gene unclear. V gave up 5 bases and J gave up 1 base, with 14 bases separating them. This CDR3 has 15 residues. Germline lookup yields CDR1 LNHDA and CDR2 SQIVND (reference sequence). The CDR3 protein is CASSGRVSGNTEAFF. CDR3 DNA sequence: TGTGCCAGTAGTGGCCGGGTCTCAGGGAACACTGAAGCTTTCTTT.

The gene calls are TRBV19 and TRBJ2-5; D unclear. The CDR3 consists of 11 residues. Trimming left V 3 bases short and J 5 bases short, with 4 bases between. The germline gives CDR1 LNHDA, CDR2 SQIVND (reference sequence). The CDR3 here is CASSIEETQYF. The CDR3 DNA follows: TGTGCCAGTAGTATTGAGGAGACCCAGTACTTC.

The chain has TRBV6-5 and TRBJ2-3; perhaps TRBD2 as D (5 bases). V lost 8 bases, J lost 2 bases, and 14 bases lay in between. Looked up from germline, CDR1 is MNHEY and CDR2 is SVGAGI. The CDR3 length is 14 residues. The CDR3 sequence: CASRRISNTDTQYF. CDR3 bases: TGTGCCAGCCGGAGGATCTCTAACACAGATACGCAGTATTTT.

The chain is built from TRBV28 and TRBJ1-1, with D tentatively TRBD1 (5 bases). V dropped 5 bases and J dropped 1 base, with 8 bases sitting between them. The length of the CDR3 is 13 residues. Germline V CDR1 and CDR2: MDHEN, SYDVKM. CDR3 bases: TGTGCCAGCAGTGCAACAGGGAACACTGAAGCTTTCTTT. Its translation is CASSATGNTEAFF.

Only a few counts were recorded for this clone. The chain has TRBV5-1 and TRBJ1-3; no definite D call. The CDR3 sequence is 15 residues long. With 1 base removed from V and 0 bases from J, the gap between germline ends came to 8 bases. Germline-derived CDR1 and CDR2 are SGHRS and YFSETQ. CDR3 sequence: CASSLISGSGNTIYF. In DNA form, the CDR3 reads TGCGCCAGCAGCTTGATATCAGGCTCTGGAAACACCATATATTTT. Based on the CDR3 plus reference TRBV5-1 and TRBJ1-3, the full variable domain is KAGVTQTPRYLIKTRGQQVTLSCSPISGHRSVSWYQQTPGQGLQFLFEYFSETQRNKGNFPGRFSGRQFSNSRSEMNVSTLELGDSALYLCASSLISGSGNTIYFGEGSWLTVV.

J is TRBJ2-7 and V is TRBV28; 7 bases are shared with TRBD1. Germline CDR1 is MDHEN and CDR2 is SYDVKM. V shed 6 bases, J shed 2 bases, and the junction held 7 bases outside the gene matches. CDR3 length: 14 residues. The CDR3 sequence: CASSRIDRAYEQYF. Written as DNA, the CDR3 is TGTGCCAGCAGCCGAATTGACAGGGCCTACGAGCAGTACTTC.

The chain has TRBV11-2 and TRBJ2-2; D remains ambiguous. The V end was cut by 0 bases, the J end by 2 bases, with 7 bases between. The germline gives CDR1 SGHAT, CDR2 FQNNGV. This CDR3 has 15 amino acids. CDR3 nucleotide sequence: TGTGCCAGCAGCTTAGATCAGGTCAACACCGGGGAGCTGTTTTTT. It specifies CASSLDQVNTGELFF.

The chain employs TRBV6-5 and TRBJ2-1, with TRBD1 as a possible D gene (6 bases). Germline assignment: CDR1 MNHEY and CDR2 SVGAGI. The CDR3 is 12 amino acids. With 8 bases removed from V and 6 bases from J, the gap between germline ends came to 11 bases. CDR3 bases: TGTGCCAGCCACAGGGCAGGCAATGAGCAGTTCTTC. This gives the protein CASHRAGNEQFF.

This rearrangement joins TRBV9 to TRBJ2-3, with D possibly being TRBD1 or TRBD2 (5 bases each). The CDR3 extends over 15 amino acids. From germline, CDR1 is SGDLS and CDR2 YYNGEE. The ends were cut back, 3 bases at V and 6 bases at J, with 17 bases in the middle. The CDR3 coding sequence is TGTGCCAGCAGCGACCCACGGGACCCTACCGATACGCAGTATTTT. Amino acids: CASSDPRDPTDTQYF.

This clone was detected a few times. The rearrangement links TRBV25-1 to TRBJ2-3; 11 nucleotides line up with TRBD1. J was trimmed by 0 bases and V by 1 base; bases with no gene match: 6. The length of the CDR3 is 18 residues. Germline assignment: CDR1 MGHDK and CDR2 SYGVNS. The CDR3 is CASSEWTGGQISTDTQYF. In DNA form, the CDR3 reads TGTGCCAGCAGTGAATGGACAGGGGGCCAGATTAGCACAGATACGCAGTATTTT.

V and J are TRBV5-1 and TRBJ2-1, with TRBD2 matching 7 bases. Trimming took 2 bases from V and 7 from J; bases not matched to a gene: 15. CDR1 and CDR2 from the germline V gene are SGHRS and YFSETQ. The CDR3 extends over 17 amino acids. The CDR3 region is CASSLKVWTRDMNEQFF. The CDR3, as DNA: TGCGCCAGCAGCTTAAAAGTGTGGACTAGGGATATGAATGAGCAGTTCTTC.

The CDR3 bases are TGTGCAAGTCGCCCCCCAGGGGACCCTAGCAATCAGCCCCAGCATTTT. Translation gives CASRPPGDPSNQPQHF. The V and J genes are TRBV12-2 and TRBJ1-5; TRBD1, the D gene given by the table, was not confirmed from the DNA. TRBV12-2 is a pseudogene locus. The CDR3 sequence is 16 residues long.

The chain uses TRBV7-9 and TRBJ2-1; D gene unclear. Per the germline V gene, CDR1 is SEHNR and CDR2 is FQNEAQ (reference sequence). V lost 1 base, J lost 0 bases, and 10 bases lay in between. This CDR3 is 16 amino acids long. The CDR3 is CASSLGPISSYNEQFF. CDR3 bases: TGTGCCAGCAGCTTAGGGCCCATTAGCTCCTACAATGAGCAGTTCTTC.

The genes are TRBV12-5 and TRBJ1-5; D is ambiguous. CDR1 is LGHNT and CDR2 is FRNRAP in the germline V gene. CDR3 size: 12 residues. Deletions cut 6 bases from V and 9 bases from J, with 12 bases between. The CDR3 loop is CASGRDLGPQHF. The CDR3 nucleotides are TGTGCTAGTGGACGGGATCTAGGGCCCCAGCATTTT.

The V and J genes are TRBV5-4 and TRBJ2-7; 7 bases line up with TRBD1. V was pared by 4 bases and J by 7 bases, with 20 bases of the junction left unmatched. The germline gives CDR1 SGHNT, CDR2 YYREEE (reference sequence). The CDR3 runs to 17 residues. The CDR3 DNA sequence: TGTGCCAGCAGCCGACGGGCAGGGGGTGTGGACCCACAAGAGCAGTACTTC. It yields the protein CASSRRAGGVDPQEQYF.

The genes are TRBV7-8 and TRBJ2-7, with TRBD2 matching 7 bases. Germline assignment: CDR1 SGHVS and CDR2 FQNEAQ. V shed 5 bases, J shed 5 bases, and the junction held 15 bases outside the gene matches. CDR3 length equals 16 residues. The CDR3 protein is CASSPKTLGTIDEQYF. In nucleotides, the CDR3 is TGTGCCAGCAGCCCCAAAACTTTAGGGACTATAGACGAGCAGTACTTC.

V gene TRBV5-6 combines with J gene TRBJ2-7, with TRBD2 matching 11 bases. This CDR3 region has 15 residues. After removal of 0 bases from V and 13 bases from J, the junction contained 12 bases not matched to a gene. CDR1 is SGHDT, CDR2 YYEEEE, per germline. The CDR3: CASSLGLAGGIRSYF. CDR3 nucleotide sequence: TGTGCCAGCAGCTTGGGGCTAGCGGGAGGAATCCGGTCATACTTC.

The rearrangement links TRBV7-2 to TRBJ2-7; 10 nucleotides match TRBD2. Germline CDR1 is SGHTA and CDR2 is FQGNSA. The CDR3 contains 15 residues. V was clipped by 1 base and J by 4 bases; unmatched bases: 4. The CDR3 DNA is TGTGCCAGCAGCTTAGATGCGACTAGCGGGTACGAGCAGTACTTC. This sequence encodes CASSLDATSGYEQYF.

This chain uses TRBV7-2 with TRBJ2-2; TRBD2 aligns across 13 bases. V shed 8 bases and J 7 bases; nucleotides not matched to a gene: 4. The CDR3 has 14 residues. Looked up from germline, CDR1 is SGHTA and CDR2 is FQGNSA. The CDR3 spells CASGLAGVNGELFF. For the CDR3, the DNA is TGTGCCAGCGGACTAGCGGGAGTTAACGGGGAGCTGTTTTTT.

The chain couples TRBV19 to TRBJ2-7; 8 bases are shared with TRBD2. V lost 2 bases, J lost 0 bases, and 6 bases stayed unmatched. The length of the CDR3 is 16 residues. Germline V gives CDR1 LNHDA, CDR2 SQIVND (reference sequence). CDR3 sequence reads: CASSICGRLSSYEQYF. CDR3 bases: TGTGCCAGTAGTATATGCGGGAGGCTCAGCTCCTACGAGCAGTACTTC.

The chain links TRBV15 to TRBJ1-2, with 8 bases fitting TRBD1. This CDR3 is 15 amino acids long. The V gene's germline CDR1 is LNHNV and CDR2 YYDKDF (reference sequence). The J segment lost 4 bases and the V segment lost 4 bases, leaving 8 bases of the junction unmatched. The CDR3 sequence is CATSTRTGKSYGYTF. CDR3 DNA: TGTGCCACCAGCACCAGGACAGGGAAGTCCTATGGCTACACCTTC. Variable domain in full (rest from reference TRBV15 and TRBJ1-2): DAMVIQNPRYQVTQFGKPVTLSCSQTLNHNVMYWYQQKSSQAPKLLFHYYDKDFNNEADTPDNFQSRRPNTSFCFLDIRSPGLGDTAMYLCATSTRTGKSYGYTFGSGTRLTVV.

The J gene is TRBJ2-5, the V gene TRBV7-2, with 10 bases that match TRBD1. The germline V gene encodes CDR1 SGHTA and CDR2 FQGNSA. V was clipped by 5 bases and J by 5 bases; unmatched bases: 5. CDR3 length: 14 amino acids. This CDR3 is CASSPTGGSETQYF. The DNA of the CDR3 is TGTGCCAGCAGCCCGACAGGGGGCTCGGAGACCCAGTACTTC. Full variable domain (missing parts from reference TRBV7-2 and TRBJ2-5): GAGVSQSPSNKVTEKGKDVELRCDPISGHTALYWYRQSLGQGLEFLIYFQGNSAPDKSGLPSDRFSAERTGGSVSTLTIQRTQQEDSAVYLCASSPTGGSETQYFGPGTRLLVL.

The J gene is TRBJ2-1, the V gene TRBV12-5; D gene uncertain. In germline, CDR1 is LGHNT, CDR2 FRNRAP. With 6 bases removed from V and 0 bases from J, the gap between germline ends came to 6 bases. This CDR3 region has 13 residues. The CDR3 DNA is TGTGCTAGTGGAATAAGCTCCTACAATGAGCAGTTCTTC. Its protein is CASGISSYNEQFF.

This clone is a singleton in its sample. The V call is TRBV2, the J call TRBJ2-1; 9 bases match TRBD1. Trimming at V came to 6 bases and at J to 8 bases, leaving 2 bases not matched to a gene. CDR3 length equals 12 residues. Per the germline V gene, CDR1 is SNHLY and CDR2 is FYNNEI. DNA for the CDR3: TGTGCCAGCAGGGACAGGGGCGATGAGCAGTTCTTC. As protein: CASRDRGDEQFF.